These 24 T cell receptor beta chains share one sample of origin, sequenced in a study of blood T cell repertoires in COVID-19. Assay used: immunoSEQ multiplex PCR; TCRdb lists only in-frame clones, some missing. The sample lists tens of thousands of clones, more than 75% occurring once. The specimen was peripheral blood. The receptor set was obtained from a human donor with active COVID-19. The donor label of this sample is uncertain.

The V call is TRBV7-2, the J call TRBJ2-7; possible D gene TRBD1, 6 bases. Trimming shortened V by 4 bases and J by 2 bases, and 12 bases separated the two germline ends. The CDR3 runs to 14 residues. Per germline, CDR1 SGHTA and CDR2 FQGNSA. CDR3 sequence: CASSSQGVAYEQYF. The DNA for the CDR3 is TGTGCCAGCAGCTCACAGGGAGTTGCCTACGAGCAGTACTTC. Full variable domain (missing parts from reference TRBV7-2 and TRBJ2-7): GAGVSQSPSNKVTEKGKDVELRCDPISGHTALYWYRQSLGQGLEFLIYFQGNSAPDKSGLPSDRFSAERTGGSVSTLTIQRTQQEDSAVYLCASSSQGVAYEQYFGPGTRLTVT.

This sequence joins TRBV12-3 or TRBV12-4 and TRBJ2-5, with D possibly being TRBD1 (5 bases). Trimming removed 4 bases at V and 2 bases at J, with 8 bases between. This CDR3 region has 13 residues. The CDR3 protein is CASSWTSQETQYF. DNA of the CDR3: TGTGCCAGCAGTTGGACAAGTCAAGAGACCCAGTACTTC.

The CDR3 loop is CASCQQGTNTEAFF. The CDR3 bases are TGTGCCAGCTGTCAACAGGGTACAAACACTGAAGCTTTCTTT. The chain links TRBV28 to TRBJ1-1; the D gene is possibly TRBD1 (6 bases). CDR1 is MDHEN and CDR2 is SYDVKM in the germline V gene. This CDR3 has 14 residues. Trimming pared 8 bases from V and 2 bases from J, leaving 15 bases between.

The CDR3 is CASSLSMGQGGGYTF. CDR3 DNA sequence: TGTGCCAGCAGCCTAAGCATGGGACAGGGAGGCGGCTACACCTTC. This rearrangement joins TRBV13 to TRBJ1-2, with 9 bases matching TRBD1. Germline CDR1 and CDR2: PRHDT and FYEKMQ (reference sequence). CDR3 length: 15 amino acids. Unmatched junction bases numbered 12, after V lost 5 bases and J lost 8 bases.

The V gene is TRBV9, the J gene TRBJ2-2; TRBD2 aligns across 13 bases. The germline CDR1 and CDR2 sequences are SGDLS and YYNGEE. The CDR3 spans 17 residues. With 4 bases clipped from V and 3 bases from J, the junction kept 6 bases outside the gene matches. This chain's CDR3 is CASSSLAGGGDTGELFF. The CDR3 coding sequence is TGTGCCAGCAGCTCACTAGCGGGAGGGGGGGACACCGGGGAGCTGTTTTTT.

The V call is TRBV4-2, the J call TRBJ2-2; weak D call: TRBD2 (6 bases). This CDR3 region has 17 residues. Trimming stripped 1 base from V and 7 bases from J, with 19 bases between. CDR1 and CDR2 (germline): LGHNA, YNFKEQ. The CDR3 protein is CASSQVRGLSGRGELFF. DNA of the CDR3: TGTGCCAGCAGCCAAGTAAGGGGACTCTCAGGCCGCGGGGAGCTGTTTTTT.

This chain joins TRBV4-3 and TRBJ2-3; 7 bases line up with TRBD2. V trimming: 1 base; J trimming: 7 bases; junction bases outside the gene matches: 17. Looked up from germline, CDR1 is LGHNA and CDR2 is YSLEER. The CDR3 totals 18 residues. The CDR3 sequence is CASSQGWEGRGAENTQYF. The CDR3 region has the DNA TGCGCCAGCAGCCAAGGTTGGGAGGGGCGAGGGGCAGAAAATACGCAGTATTTT.

DNA for the CDR3: TGCGCCAGCAGCCAAGATTACGGACTAGCGGGAGGGCACGACGAGCAGTACTTC. It yields the protein CASSQDYGLAGGHDEQYF. The V and J genes are TRBV4-3 and TRBJ2-7; 15 bases fit TRBD2. Trimming took 0 bases from V and 5 from J; bases not matched to a gene: 8. Germline lookup yields CDR1 LGHNA and CDR2 YSLEER. The CDR3 extends over 18 amino acids.

This chain links TRBV6-5 with TRBJ1-2; perhaps TRBD1 as D (6 bases). Germline CDR1 and CDR2: MNHEY and SVGAGI. V lost 4 bases and J 6 bases, leaving 6 bases between the germline ends. This CDR3 is built from 11 residues. The CDR3 coding sequence is TGTGCCAGCAGTTCAGGGGATGGCTACACCTTC. It translates to CASSSGDGYTF.

The V call is TRBV19, the J call TRBJ2-2, with D unclear. This CDR3 is built from 12 residues. Germline CDR1 reads LNHDA; CDR2 reads SQIVND (reference sequence). V was shortened by 7 bases and J by 6 bases, with 9 bases between the two germline ends. For the CDR3, the DNA is TGTGCCAGTACCGAGATCGCCGGGGAGCTGTTTTTT. It codes for CASTEIAGELFF.

The count of this clone is one. The chain has TRBV2 and TRBJ1-2; tentative D call: TRBD1 (6 bases). V dropped 8 bases and J dropped 6 bases, with 22 bases sitting between them. The CDR3 sequence is 15 residues long. Germline V gene sequence: CDR1 SNHLY, CDR2 FYNNEI. CDR3 residues: CASGPRGYNAHGYTF. CDR3 nucleotides: TGTGCCAGCGGACCCAGGGGCTACAACGCTCATGGCTACACCTTC.

The V call is TRBV28, the J call TRBJ2-7; 8 bases fit TRBD2. The CDR3 spans 12 residues. The V segment lost 9 bases and the J segment 1 base; nucleotides outside the gene matches: 2. CDR1 and CDR2 (germline): MDHEN, SYDVKM. The CDR3 DNA reads TGTGCCAGTACGGGGGGGTCCTACGAGCAGTACTTC. It codes for CASTGGSYEQYF.

This clone showed up just a few times. V gene TRBV6-1 combines with J gene TRBJ2-7; D is perhaps TRBD2 (6 bases). The CDR3 length is 14 residues. Germline V gene data show CDR1 as MNHNS and CDR2 as SASEGT. V lost 1 base and J lost 5, with 12 bases in between. The CDR3 protein is CASSEEATSDEQYF. The CDR3 bases are TGTGCCAGCAGTGAAGAGGCGACTAGTGACGAGCAGTACTTC.

This clone has just a few counts. The CDR3 here is CASSPGSSYNEQFF. CDR3 sequence (DNA): TGCGCCAGCAGTCCGGGGAGCTCCTACAATGAGCAGTTCTTC. The chain employs TRBV10-1 and TRBJ2-1, with a possible D match to TRBD2 (5 bases). The germline V gene has CDR1 WNHNN and CDR2 SYGVQD (reference sequence). CDR3 length: 14 amino acids. The V end was cut by 5 bases, the J end by 0 bases, with 8 bases between.

The chain links TRBV5-4 to TRBJ2-5, with TRBD2 identical over 9 bases. The CDR3 has 15 amino acids. From germline, CDR1 is SGHNT and CDR2 YYREEE (reference sequence). The trim removed 1 base at V and 5 bases at J, leaving 6 bases unmatched. The CDR3 DNA is TGTGCCAGCAGCTTGCGTGCGGGGGGGAGGGAGACCCAGTACTTC. Encoded protein: CASSLRAGGRETQYF.

This CDR3 is CSARSGHEQYF. The CDR3 DNA reads as TGCAGTGCTAGAAGTGGGCACGAGCAGTACTTC. The chain links TRBV20-1 to TRBJ2-7; D unclear. CDR1 and CDR2 (germline): DFQATT, SNEGSKA (reference sequence). V lost 2 bases to trimming and J lost 5 bases, with 7 bases between them. This CDR3 is 11 amino acids long.

This clone was picked up one time. This rearrangement joins TRBV15 to TRBJ2-2; TRBD1 agrees at 7 bases. CDR3 length: 16 residues. Germline trimming cut 8 bases from V and 4 bases from J; bases unmatched to any gene: 13. The germline CDR1 and CDR2 sequences are LNHNV and YYDKDF (reference sequence). CDR3 sequence reads: CATGPSGQVITGELFF. The CDR3 nucleotides are TGTGCCACCGGACCGTCTGGACAGGTGATCACCGGGGAGCTGTTTTTT. Full variable domain (rest looked up from reference TRBV15 and TRBJ2-2): DAMVIQNPRYQVTQFGKPVTLSCSQTLNHNVMYWYQQKSSQAPKLLFHYYDKDFNNEADTPDNFQSRRPNTSFCFLDIRSPGLGDTAMYLCATGPSGQVITGELFFGEGSRLTVL.

The chain couples TRBV14 to TRBJ2-7; 9 nucleotides match TRBD1. V lost 5 bases and J lost 5; bases outside the gene matches: 7. The CDR3 contains 14 residues. Per the germline V gene, CDR1 is SGHDN and CDR2 is FVKESK. The CDR3 DNA follows: TGTGCCAGCAGCTTCGGACAGGGGAGGAACGAGCAGTACTTC. Translated: CASSFGQGRNEQYF.

The chain combines TRBV2 with TRBJ2-5, with a possible D match to TRBD1 (6 bases). V gave up 9 bases and J gave up 2 bases, with 10 bases separating them. This CDR3 region has 12 residues. Germline assignment: CDR1 SNHLY and CDR2 FYNNEI. The CDR3 nucleotides are TGTGCCAGTCGGACAGCACAAGAGACCCAGTACTTC. This translates into CASRTAQETQYF.

A single count supports this clone. This rearrangement joins TRBV5-1 to TRBJ2-2, with D possibly matching TRBD2 (5 bases). The CDR3 sequence is 13 residues long. Germline CDR1 reads SGHRS; CDR2 reads YFSETQ. Trimming took off 5 bases at V and 4 bases at J, with 9 bases between the two ends. CDR3 in DNA: TGCGCCAGCAGACTAGGCCGCACCGGGGAGCTGTTTTTT. This sequence encodes CASRLGRTGELFF.

The J gene is TRBJ1-4, the V gene TRBV5-5; D remains unclear. Germline CDR1 and CDR2: SGHKS and YYEKEE (reference sequence). The CDR3 length is 16 residues. Trimming cost V 0 bases and J 3 bases, with 12 bases left between them. The CDR3 spells CASSLAVYSSNEKLFF. The CDR3 coding sequence is TGTGCCAGCAGCTTGGCCGTATACAGTTCTAATGAAAAACTGTTTTTT.

The rearrangement uses TRBV11-3 and TRBJ2-5; 9 nucleotides line up with TRBD2. V lost 0 bases to trimming and J lost 5 bases; unmatched junction nucleotides: 13. CDR1 is SGHNT and CDR2 is YENEEA in the germline V gene. This CDR3 is 18 amino acids long. The CDR3 coding sequence is TGTGCCAGCAGCTTAGATCGTGGTGGCGGGGGGGCCCGGGAGACCCAGTACTTC. Translating it yields CASSLDRGGGGARETQYF.

This chain joins TRBV7-3 and TRBJ1-6; 7 bases are shared with TRBD1. CDR3 length: 15 amino acids. Trimming at V came to 5 bases and at J to 5 bases, leaving 6 bases not matched to a gene. CDR1 SGHTA and CDR2 FQGTGA come from the germline V gene. The CDR3 DNA reads TGTGCCAGCAGCCCGACAGGGATGGATAATTCACCCCTCCACTTT. Its protein is CASSPTGMDNSPLHF. Variable domain in full (rest from reference TRBV7-3 and TRBJ1-6): GAGVSQTPSNKVTEKGKYVELRCDPISGHTALYWYRQSLGQGPEFLIYFQGTGAADDSGLPNDRFFAVRPEGSVSTLKIQRTERGDSAVYLCASSPTGMDNSPLHFGNGTRLTVT.

V usage is TRBV7-8 and J usage is TRBJ2-7; D is unresolved. V dropped 3 bases and J dropped 6 bases, with 6 bases sitting between them. The germline V gene has CDR1 SGHVS and CDR2 FQNEAQ. CDR3 length: 11 residues. CDR3 bases: TGTGCCAGCAGCTTTGCGTCCGAGCAGTACTTC. Protein product: CASSFASEQYF.